These T cell receptor beta chains were read from a single sample in a study of control samples from healthy donors and cancer patients. The repertoire was sequenced with immunoSEQ multiplex PCR; TCRdb's copy has only in-frame clones and lacks some. The sample contains 80,000 to 100,000 clones, about 86% of which appear only once. Sequencing was carried out using blood. The source of these receptors is a man aged 25-45 years in good health. The conserved cysteine and the conserved F or W are not part of the CDR3 here. Fields, in order: V gene, CDR3 length, clone size, CDR3 protein. Expanded clones get a size class; other rows say once, few or many, or leave the size out.

V: TRBV18; length: 13; size: -; CDR3: ASSPPSSGNQPQH
V: TRBV28; length: 14; size: -; CDR3: ASSSPQGVGNSPLH
V: TRBV5-1; length: 13; size: -; CDR3: ASSLQGGGNTEAF
V: TRBV5-4; length: 11; size: -; CDR3: ASSLSLEETQY
V: TRBV5-1; length: 12; size: -; CDR3: ASSLLGGNTEAF
V: TRBV25-1; length: 14; size: -; CDR3: ASSHKTSGSGETQY
V: TRBV30; length: 10; size: -; CDR3: AWSLMYTEAF
V: TRBV6-2/TRBV6-3; length: 11; size: -; CDR3: ASSSPGSYEQY
V: TRBV7-9; length: 10; size: -; CDR3: ASSRDSHEQY
V: TRBV3-1/TRBV3-2; length: 14; size: few; CDR3: ASSQGFGSGANVLT
V: TRBV4-2; length: 14; size: -; CDR3: ASSQGIGQSNYGYT
V: TRBV10-3; length: 16; size: -; CDR3: AISDLSYQRENPDTQY
V: TRBV3-1/TRBV3-2; length: 12; size: -; CDR3: ASRSTDYNSPLH
V: TRBV2; length: 12; size: -; CDR3: ASSERAGSYEQY
V: TRBV5-1; length: 12; size: -; CDR3: ASSTGGGQETQY
V: TRBV2; length: 10; size: -; CDR3: ASMTAYSGQY